This entry is about one TCR beta chain. The antigen is undetermined. The V end was cut by 0 bases, the J end by 0 bases, with 15 bases between. CDR3 length equals 18 residues. Germline lookup yields CDR1 SGHAT and CDR2 FQNNGV. The data are from a study of shared clonotypes between healthy human individuals. Findings and caveats of the study: Even with large depth, rarefaction showed that sorted-subset sequencing was incomplete.

The assay was immunoSEQ multiplex PCR, and TCRdb's table has in-frame clones only and misses some. The sample consists of over a million clones, about 80% of them appearing once. Source material: memory CD4+ T cells sorted from blood. This sample's subset: CD45RA-negative fraction. The rearrangement joins TRBV11-2 to TRBJ2-4, with D hard to call. This TCR derives from a man younger than 35 in good health. The CDR3, as DNA: TGTGCCAGCAGCTTAGATGGGGTAGACCCGCTAGCCAAAAACATTCAGTACTTC. Protein product: CASSLDGVDPLAKNIQYF.